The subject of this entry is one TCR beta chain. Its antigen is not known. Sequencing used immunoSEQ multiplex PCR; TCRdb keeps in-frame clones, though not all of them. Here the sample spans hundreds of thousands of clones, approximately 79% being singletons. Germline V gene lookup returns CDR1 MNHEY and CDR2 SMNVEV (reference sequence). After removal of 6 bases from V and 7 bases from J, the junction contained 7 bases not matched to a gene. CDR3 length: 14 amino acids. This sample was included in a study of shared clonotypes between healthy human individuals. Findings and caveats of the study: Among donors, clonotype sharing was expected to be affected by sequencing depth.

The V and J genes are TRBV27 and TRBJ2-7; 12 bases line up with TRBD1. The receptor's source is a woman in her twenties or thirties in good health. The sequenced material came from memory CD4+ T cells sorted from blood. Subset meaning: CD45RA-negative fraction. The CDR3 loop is CASRPGTGGREQYF. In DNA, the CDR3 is TGTGCCAGCAGGCCCGGGACAGGGGGCCGGGAGCAGTACTTC.